This T cell receptor beta chain was sequenced during a study of T cells in Graves' hyperthyroidism and ophthalmopathy. Whole-study results and caveats: The model identified upcoming ophthalmopathy a median approximately 6.5 months ahead of onset.

Amplified TCR beta CDR3 regions came from RNA transcripts. A first-round RT-PCR of the TCR CDR3 used the HTBI primer set. TCRdb reprocessed the multiplex PCR reads via MiXCR and lists one record per CDR3 protein. The table lists over 650,000 distinct CDR3 sequences, about 16% of them singletons. V lost 3 bases and J lost 8; bases outside the gene matches: 11. CDR3 size: 16 residues. The germline gives CDR1 SGDLS, CDR2 YYNGEE. Lactation, pregnancy, other autoimmune disease or uncontrolled infection excluded patients. A few counts support this clonotype. Its antigen is still unknown. The sample consisted of blood. The receptor was isolated from a man between 18 and 29 years old with Graves' hyperthyroidism. The chain links TRBV9 to TRBJ2-1, with 10 bases aligning to TRBD1. CDR3 coding DNA: TGTGCCAGCAGCGAGCCCCGGGACAGGGGTATGCATGAGCAGTTCTTC. It is translated as CASSEPRDRGMHEQFF.